The TCR beta chain under discussion was sequenced for a study of blood T cell repertoires in COVID-19. Followed longitudinally, the Seattle patients had been enrolled during active infection. Authors' data handling: Reference gene primers were amplified, and this amplification served to estimate nucleated cell counts. Produced via immunoSEQ multiplex PCR; TCRdb's table is partial and in-frame only. D and trimming come from the DNA, and the V and J calls and clone size come from that table. The sample has around 260,000 clones; approximately 90% are singletons. The CDR3 length is 13 residues. V lost 1 base to trimming and J lost 4 bases, with 7 bases between them. CDR1 is SGHNT and CDR2 is YENEEA in the germline V gene.

What was sequenced was peripheral blood. The chain joins TRBV11-3 to TRBJ1-1, with D possibly TRBD1 on 6 matching bases. This TCR was recovered from a woman aged 30 to 39 with COVID-19, enrolled during active disease. The CDR3 spells CASSLGTATEAFF. CDR3 nucleotides: TGTGCCAGCAGCTTAGGGACAGCCACTGAAGCTTTCTTT.